This T cell receptor beta chain was recorded in a study of shared T cell receptors in the human thymus. The protocol was immunoSEQ multiplex PCR, while the TCRdb copy is restricted to in-frame clones and leaves out a portion. The data show roughly 560,000 clones, around three quarters seen once. These data were also reused for a study on human thymus T cells. That study reports: Donors consisted of healthy Finnish infants (having corrective surgery for congenital heart defects). The study used thymus tissue resected during corrective heart surgery. Biased V and J segment usage appeared in thymus and peripheral blood. Related work showed strongly overlapping thymic repertoires across unrelated individuals.

Sequencing was performed on thymocytes. This clonotype was sampled from a boy in the first two years of life with a congenital heart defect.

The CDR3 loop is CASSLEMATSGTRPHNEQFF. The CDR3 DNA sequence: TGCGCCAGCAGCTTGGAAATGGCGACTAGCGGGACCCGCCCCCACAATGAGCAGTTCTTC. This chain joins TRBV5-1 and TRBJ2-1; 11 positions agree with TRBD2. Germline V gene sequence: CDR1 SGHRS, CDR2 YFSETQ. J lost 5 bases, V lost 0 bases, and 16 bases had no gene match. The CDR3 has 20 amino acids.